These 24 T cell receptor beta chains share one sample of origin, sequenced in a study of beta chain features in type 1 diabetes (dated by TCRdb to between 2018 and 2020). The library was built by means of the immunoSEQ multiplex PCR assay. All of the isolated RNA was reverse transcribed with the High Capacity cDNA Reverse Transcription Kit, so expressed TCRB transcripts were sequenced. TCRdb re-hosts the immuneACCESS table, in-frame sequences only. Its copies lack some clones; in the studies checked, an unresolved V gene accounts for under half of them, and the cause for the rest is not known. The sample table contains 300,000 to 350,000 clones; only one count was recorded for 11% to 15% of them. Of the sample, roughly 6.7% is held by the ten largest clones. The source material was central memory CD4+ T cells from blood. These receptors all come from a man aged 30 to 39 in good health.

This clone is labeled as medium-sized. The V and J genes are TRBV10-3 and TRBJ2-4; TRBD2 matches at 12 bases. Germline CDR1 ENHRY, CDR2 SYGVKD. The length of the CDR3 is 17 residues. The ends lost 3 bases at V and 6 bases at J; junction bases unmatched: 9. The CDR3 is CAISDGTSGSSLNIQYF. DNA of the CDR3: TGTGCCATCAGTGACGGGACTAGCGGGTCCTCTTTAAACATTCAGTACTTC.

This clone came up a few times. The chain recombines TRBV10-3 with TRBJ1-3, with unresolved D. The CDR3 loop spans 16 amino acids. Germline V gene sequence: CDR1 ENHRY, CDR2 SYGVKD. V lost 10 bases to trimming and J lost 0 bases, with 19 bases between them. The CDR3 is CASRLTGLRSGNTIYF. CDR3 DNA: TGTGCCAGCAGACTAACCGGGCTCCGCTCTGGAAACACCATATATTTT.

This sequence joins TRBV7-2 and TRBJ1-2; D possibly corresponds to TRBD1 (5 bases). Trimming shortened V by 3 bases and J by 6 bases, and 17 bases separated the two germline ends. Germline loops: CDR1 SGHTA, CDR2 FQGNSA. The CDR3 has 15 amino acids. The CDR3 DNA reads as TGTGCCAGCAGCTTCACACTGGGGGGAGTGCATGGCTACACCTTC. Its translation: CASSFTLGGVHGYTF.

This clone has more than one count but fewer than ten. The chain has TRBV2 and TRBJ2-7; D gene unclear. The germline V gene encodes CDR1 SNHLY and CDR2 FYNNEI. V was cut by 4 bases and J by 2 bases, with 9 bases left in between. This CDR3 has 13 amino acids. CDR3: CASSAGWAYEQYV. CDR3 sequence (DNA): TGTGCCAGCAGTGCGGGCTGGGCCTACGAGCAGTACGTC.

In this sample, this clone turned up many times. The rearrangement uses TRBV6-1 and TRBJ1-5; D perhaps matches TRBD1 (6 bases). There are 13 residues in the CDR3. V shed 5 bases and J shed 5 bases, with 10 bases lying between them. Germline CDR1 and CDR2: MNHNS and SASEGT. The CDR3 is CASSRDTDQPQHF. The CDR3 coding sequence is TGTGCCAGCAGTCGGGACACCGATCAGCCCCAGCATTTT.

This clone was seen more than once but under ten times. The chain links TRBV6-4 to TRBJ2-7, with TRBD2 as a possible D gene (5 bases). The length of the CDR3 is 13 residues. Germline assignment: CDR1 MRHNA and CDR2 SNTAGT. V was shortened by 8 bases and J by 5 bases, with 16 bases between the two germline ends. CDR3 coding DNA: TGTGCCAGCGACGGGGATCTGGGTGACGAGCAGTACGTC. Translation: CASDGDLGDEQYV.

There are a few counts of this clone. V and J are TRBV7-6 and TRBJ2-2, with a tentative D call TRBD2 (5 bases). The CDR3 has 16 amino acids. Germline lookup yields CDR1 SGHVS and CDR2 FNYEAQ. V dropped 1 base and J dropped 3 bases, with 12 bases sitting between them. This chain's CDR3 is CASSLDLARYTGELFF. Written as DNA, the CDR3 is TGTGCCAGCAGCTTAGATCTAGCTCGCTACACCGGGGAGCTGTTTTTT.

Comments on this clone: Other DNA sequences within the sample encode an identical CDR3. This CDR3 reads CASSPDGTYGYTF. CDR3 coding DNA: TGTGCCAGCTCACCGGACGGTACCTATGGCTACACCTTC. This chain joins TRBV18 and TRBJ1-2; D is undetermined. This CDR3 contains 13 residues. CDR1 is KGHSH, CDR2 LQKENI, per germline. Trimming removed 3 bases at V and 4 bases at J, with 9 bases between.

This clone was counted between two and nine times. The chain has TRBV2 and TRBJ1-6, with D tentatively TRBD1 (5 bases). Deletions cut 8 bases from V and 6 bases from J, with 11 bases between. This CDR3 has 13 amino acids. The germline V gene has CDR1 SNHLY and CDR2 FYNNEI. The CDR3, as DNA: TGTGCCAGCCGCAGGGATTCTAATTCACCCCTCCACTTT. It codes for CASRRDSNSPLHF.

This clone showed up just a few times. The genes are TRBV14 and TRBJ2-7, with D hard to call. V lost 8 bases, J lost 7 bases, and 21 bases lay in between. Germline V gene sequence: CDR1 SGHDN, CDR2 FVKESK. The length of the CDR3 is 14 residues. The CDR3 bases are TGTGCCAGCCCCCTCTTGTGGCAGGCCGGGGAGCAGTACGTC. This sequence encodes CASPLLWQAGEQYV.

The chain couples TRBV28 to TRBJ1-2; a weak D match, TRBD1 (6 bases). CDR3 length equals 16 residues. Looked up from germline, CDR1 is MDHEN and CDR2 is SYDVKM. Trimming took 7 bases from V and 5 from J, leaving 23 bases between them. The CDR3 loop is CASKQQGPRGLYGYTF. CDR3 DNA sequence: TGTGCCAGCAAACAACAGGGTCCAAGGGGTTTATATGGCTACACCTTC.

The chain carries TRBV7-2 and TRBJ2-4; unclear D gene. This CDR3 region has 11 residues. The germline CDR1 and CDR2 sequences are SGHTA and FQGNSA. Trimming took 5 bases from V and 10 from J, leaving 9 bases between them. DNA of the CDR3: TGTGCCAGCAGCCTCTCTGGGATTCAGTACTTC. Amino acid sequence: CASSLSGIQYF.

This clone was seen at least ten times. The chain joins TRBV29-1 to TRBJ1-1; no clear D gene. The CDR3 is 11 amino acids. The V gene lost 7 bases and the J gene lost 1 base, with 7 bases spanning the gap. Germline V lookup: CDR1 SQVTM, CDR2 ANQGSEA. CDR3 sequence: CSAYENTEAFF. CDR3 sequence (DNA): TGCAGCGCCTACGAGAACACTGAAGCTTTCTTT.

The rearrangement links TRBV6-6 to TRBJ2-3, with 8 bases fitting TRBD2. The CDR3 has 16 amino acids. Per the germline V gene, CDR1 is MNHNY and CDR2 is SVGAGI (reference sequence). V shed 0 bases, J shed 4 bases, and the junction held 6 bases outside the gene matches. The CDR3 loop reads CASSYSSGGRPDTQYF. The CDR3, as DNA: TGTGCCAGCAGTTACTCGTCGGGCGGGAGGCCAGATACGCAGTATTTT.

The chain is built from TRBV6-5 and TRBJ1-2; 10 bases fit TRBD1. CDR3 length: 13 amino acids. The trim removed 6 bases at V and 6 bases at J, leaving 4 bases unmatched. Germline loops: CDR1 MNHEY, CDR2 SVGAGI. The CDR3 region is CASRGQGWDGYTF. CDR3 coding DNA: TGTGCCAGCAGGGGACAGGGGTGGGATGGCTACACCTTC.

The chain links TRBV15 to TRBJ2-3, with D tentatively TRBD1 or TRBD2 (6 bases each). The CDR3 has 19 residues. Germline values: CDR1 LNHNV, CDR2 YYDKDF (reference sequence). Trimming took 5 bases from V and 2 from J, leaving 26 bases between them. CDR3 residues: CATSDGLTRGPDYTDTQYF. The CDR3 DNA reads TGTGCCACCAGCGATGGGCTTACCCGGGGGCCTGATTACACAGATACGCAGTATTTT.

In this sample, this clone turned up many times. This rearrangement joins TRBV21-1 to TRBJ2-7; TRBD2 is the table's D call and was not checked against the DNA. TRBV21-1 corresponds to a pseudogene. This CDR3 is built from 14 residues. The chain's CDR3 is CASSNPGEACEQYF. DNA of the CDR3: TGTGCCAGCAGCAACCCTGGGGAGGCCTGCGAGCAGTACTTC.

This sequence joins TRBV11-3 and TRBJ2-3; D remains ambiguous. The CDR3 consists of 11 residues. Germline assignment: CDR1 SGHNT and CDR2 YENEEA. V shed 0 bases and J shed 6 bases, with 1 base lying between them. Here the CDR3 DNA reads TGTGCCAGCAGCTTAGACGATACGCAGTATTTT. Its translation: CASSLDDTQYF.

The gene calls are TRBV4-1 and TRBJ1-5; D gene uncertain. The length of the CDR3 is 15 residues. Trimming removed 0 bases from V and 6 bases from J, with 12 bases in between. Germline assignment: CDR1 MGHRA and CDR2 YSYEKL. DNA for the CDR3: TGCGCCAGCAGCCAAGATTCTACATTTTTTCAGCCCCAGCATTTT. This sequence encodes CASSQDSTFFQPQHF.

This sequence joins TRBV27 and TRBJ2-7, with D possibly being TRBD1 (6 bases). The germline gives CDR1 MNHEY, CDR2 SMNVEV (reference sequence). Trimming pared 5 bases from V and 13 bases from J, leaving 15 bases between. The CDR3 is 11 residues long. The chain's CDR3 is CASSLPGVRYF. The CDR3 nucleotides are TGTGCCAGCAGTCTCCCAGGGGTCCGCTACTTC.

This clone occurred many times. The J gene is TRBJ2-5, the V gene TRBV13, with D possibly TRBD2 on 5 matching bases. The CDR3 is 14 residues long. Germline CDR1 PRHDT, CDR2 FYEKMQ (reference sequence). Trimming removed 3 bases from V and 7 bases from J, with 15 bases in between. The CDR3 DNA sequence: TGTGCCAGCAGCTTCCGACGGGAAGATGGGACCCAGTACTTC. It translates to CASSFRREDGTQYF.

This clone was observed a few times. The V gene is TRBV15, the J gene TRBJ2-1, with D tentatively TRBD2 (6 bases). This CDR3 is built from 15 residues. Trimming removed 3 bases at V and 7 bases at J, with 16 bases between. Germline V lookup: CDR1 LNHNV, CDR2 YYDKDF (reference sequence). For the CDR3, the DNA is TGTGCCACCAGCAGCGAGGCCGGGACTTATAATGAGCAGTTCTTC. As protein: CATSSEAGTYNEQFF.

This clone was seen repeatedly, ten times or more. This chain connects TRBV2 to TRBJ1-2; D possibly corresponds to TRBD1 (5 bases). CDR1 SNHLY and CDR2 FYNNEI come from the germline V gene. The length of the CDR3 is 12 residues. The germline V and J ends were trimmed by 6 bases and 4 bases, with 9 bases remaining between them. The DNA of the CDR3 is TGTGCCAGCAGGGCGGGGGGCTATGGCTACACCTTC. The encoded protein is CASRAGGYGYTF.

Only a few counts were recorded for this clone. CDR3 nucleotides: TGTGCCAGCCGCCGGGGGGAGCGCACAGATACGCAGTATTTT. Its translation: CASRRGERTDTQYF. The gene calls are TRBV7-9 and TRBJ2-3, with 7 bases lining up with TRBD2. This CDR3 has 14 residues. The ends lost 8 bases at V and 1 base at J; junction bases unmatched: 6. Germline CDR1 is SEHNR and CDR2 is FQNEAQ (reference sequence).